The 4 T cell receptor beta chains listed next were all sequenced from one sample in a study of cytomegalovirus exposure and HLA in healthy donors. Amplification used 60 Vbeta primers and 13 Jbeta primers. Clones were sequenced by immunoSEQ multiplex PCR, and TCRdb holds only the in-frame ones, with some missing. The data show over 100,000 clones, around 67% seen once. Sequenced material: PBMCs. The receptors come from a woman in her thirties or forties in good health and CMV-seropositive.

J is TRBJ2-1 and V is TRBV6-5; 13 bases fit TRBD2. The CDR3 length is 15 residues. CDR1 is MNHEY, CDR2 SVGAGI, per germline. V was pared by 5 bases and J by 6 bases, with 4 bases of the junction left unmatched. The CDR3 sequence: CASSLLAGGGNEQFF. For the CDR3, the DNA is TGTGCCAGCAGTCTACTAGCGGGGGGGGGCAATGAGCAGTTCTTC.

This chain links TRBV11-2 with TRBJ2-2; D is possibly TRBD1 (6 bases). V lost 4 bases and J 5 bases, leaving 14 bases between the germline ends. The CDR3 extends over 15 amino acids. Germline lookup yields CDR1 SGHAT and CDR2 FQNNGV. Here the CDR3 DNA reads TGTGCCAGCAGCTCGTTACCAGGGGTAACCGGGGAGCTGTTTTTT. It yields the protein CASSSLPGVTGELFF.

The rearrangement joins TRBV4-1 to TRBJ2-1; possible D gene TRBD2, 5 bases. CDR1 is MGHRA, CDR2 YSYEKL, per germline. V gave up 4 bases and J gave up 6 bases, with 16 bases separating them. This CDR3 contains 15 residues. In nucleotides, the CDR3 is TGCGCCAGCAGCCGCTTGGTTCGACTAACCAATGAGCAGTTCTTC. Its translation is CASSRLVRLTNEQFF.

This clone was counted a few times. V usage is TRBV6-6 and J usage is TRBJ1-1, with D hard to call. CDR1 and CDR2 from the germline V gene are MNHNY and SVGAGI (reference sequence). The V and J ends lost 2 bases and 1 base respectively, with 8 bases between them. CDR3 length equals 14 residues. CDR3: CASSYPTENTEAFF. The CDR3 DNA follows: TGTGCCAGCAGTTACCCTACAGAGAACACTGAAGCTTTCTTT.